The 14 T cell receptor beta chains below all came from one sample that was sequenced in a study of blood T cell repertoires in COVID-19. Sequencing was performed with immunoSEQ multiplex PCR; in TCRdb, only in-frame clones are kept and a portion is missing. The sample includes 200,000 to 300,000 clones, approximately 78% of them seen just once. Sequencing was performed on peripheral blood. The receptors were gathered from a woman aged 60-75 years with active or convalescent COVID-19.

The chain couples TRBV2 to TRBJ2-2, with a possible D match to TRBD2 (5 bases). This CDR3 contains 16 residues. Between the trimmed V and J ends, which lost 6 bases and 4 bases, there was a span of 18 bases. The germline V gene has CDR1 SNHLY and CDR2 FYNNEI. The chain's CDR3 is CASSLRRIVSTGELFF. CDR3 sequence (DNA): TGTGCCAGCAGCCTCCGGAGGATAGTTAGCACCGGGGAGCTGTTTTTT.

This clone has ten or more counts. The CDR3 DNA reads TGCGCCAGCAGCCTATCCGGGACAGCAATTAACTATGGCTACACCTTC. It translates to CASSLSGTAINYGYTF. The chain recombines TRBV5-1 with TRBJ1-2; 7 bases are shared with TRBD1. This CDR3 is built from 16 residues. V lost 4 bases and J lost 1; bases outside the gene matches: 10. Germline CDR1 SGHRS, CDR2 YFSETQ. Together with reference TRBV5-1 and TRBJ1-2, the CDR3 gives the full variable domain: KAGVTQTPRYLIKTRGQQVTLSCSPISGHRSVSWYQQTPGQGLQFLFEYFSETQRNKGNFPGRFSGRQFSNSRSEMNVSTLELGDSALYLCASSLSGTAINYGYTFGSGTRLTVV.

The chain employs TRBV29-1 and TRBJ2-7; D not resolved. V lost 4 bases, J lost 11 bases, and 15 bases lay in between. CDR1 SQVTM and CDR2 ANQGSEA come from the germline V gene. The CDR3 loop spans 11 amino acids. The CDR3 reads CSVVAGRGKYF. The CDR3 DNA reads as TGCAGCGTTGTGGCTGGGCGTGGAAAGTACTTC.

DNA for the CDR3: TGTGCCAGCTCATCCACTGCGGGAGGGGCCGGGGAGCTGTTTTTT. This encodes CASSSTAGGAGELFF. This chain connects TRBV18 to TRBJ2-2, with 9 bases fitting TRBD2. V lost 5 bases and J lost 6; bases outside the gene matches: 7. CDR1 is KGHSH and CDR2 is LQKENI in the germline V gene. CDR3 length: 15 amino acids.

This chain links TRBV12-3 or TRBV12-4 with TRBJ1-5; D remains unclear. The CDR3 spans 13 residues. Trimming shortened V by 5 bases and J by 3 bases, and 8 bases separated the two germline ends. This CDR3 reads CASSPQVNQPQHF. CDR3 DNA: TGTGCCAGCAGTCCCCAGGTCAATCAGCCCCAGCATTTT.

V gene TRBV5-1 combines with J gene TRBJ1-2; 8 positions match TRBD1. Looked up from germline, CDR1 is SGHRS and CDR2 is YFSETQ. Trimming at V came to 0 bases and at J to 8 bases, leaving 6 bases not matched to a gene. The CDR3 contains 14 residues. The CDR3: CASSLALTGEGYTF. The DNA of the CDR3 is TGCGCCAGCAGCTTGGCCCTGACAGGGGAGGGCTACACCTTC.

CDR3 DNA: TGCGCCAGCAGCTTGACGGGGGGGCATGAAAAACTGTTTTTT. It is translated as CASSLTGGHEKLFF. This chain uses TRBV5-1 with TRBJ1-4; a possible D gene is TRBD1 (6 bases). V gave up 1 base and J gave up 6 bases, with 10 bases separating them. CDR1 is SGHRS, CDR2 YFSETQ, per germline. This CDR3 comprises 14 residues. The complete variable domain, with remaining parts taken from reference TRBV5-1 and TRBJ1-4, reads KAGVTQTPRYLIKTRGQQVTLSCSPISGHRSVSWYQQTPGQGLQFLFEYFSETQRNKGNFPGRFSGRQFSNSRSEMNVSTLELGDSALYLCASSLTGGHEKLFFGSGTQLSVL.

The chain links TRBV19 to TRBJ2-2; 7 nucleotides line up with TRBD1. The CDR3 is made up of 15 amino acids. J gave up 3 bases and V 0 bases, and 1 base lay outside the gene matches. Germline CDR1 is LNHDA and CDR2 is SQIVND (reference sequence). CDR3 DNA sequence: TGTGCCAGTAGTATAGAACAGGGGTACACCGGGGAGCTGTTTTTT. This sequence encodes CASSIEQGYTGELFF.

The V and J genes are TRBV5-1 and TRBJ2-1, with a tentative D call TRBD2 (8 bases). The ends were cut back, 4 bases at V and 9 bases at J, with 20 bases in the middle. Looked up from germline, CDR1 is SGHRS and CDR2 is YFSETQ. The CDR3 sequence is 15 residues long. The CDR3 loop is CASSDRDSREGEQFF. In DNA, the CDR3 is TGCGCCAGCAGCGATAGGGACAGTCGGGAGGGTGAGCAGTTCTTC.

The chain has TRBV9 and TRBJ2-1; 7 bases fit TRBD2. The CDR3 has 14 residues. Germline V lookup: CDR1 SGDLS, CDR2 YYNGEE. V shed 4 bases, J shed 12 bases, and the junction held 13 bases outside the gene matches. CDR3 sequence (DNA): TGTGCCAGCAGCCCAGAGAGCGGGGCAAGCGTGCAGTTCTTC. It translates to CASSPESGASVQFF.

The sample holds one count of this clone. The chain uses TRBV6-5 and TRBJ1-2; unclear D gene. This CDR3 has 15 residues. Trimming removed 7 bases from V and 0 bases from J, with 15 bases in between. Germline CDR1 reads MNHEY; CDR2 reads SVGAGI. Here the CDR3 DNA reads TGTGCCAGCACGGAGGGTTCCGCAACTAACTATGGCTACACCTTC. Protein product: CASTEGSATNYGYTF.

The chain employs TRBV7-8 and TRBJ1-3; D not certain. CDR1 is SGHVS, CDR2 FQNEAQ, per germline. This CDR3 region has 14 residues. Trimming left V 5 bases short and J 0 bases short, with 8 bases between. DNA of the CDR3: TGTGCCAGCAGCCGATCCAACTCTGGAAACACCATATATTTT. Translation gives CASSRSNSGNTIYF.

This chain connects TRBV5-4 to TRBJ2-7; the match to TRBD2 covers 7 bases. In germline, CDR1 is SGHNT, CDR2 YYREEE (reference sequence). This CDR3 has 16 amino acids. V lost 0 bases to trimming and J lost 3 bases; unmatched junction nucleotides: 9. CDR3 protein: CASSLGGGPVGYEQYF. Written as DNA, the CDR3 is TGTGCCAGCAGCTTGGGGGGGGGTCCCGTCGGCTACGAGCAGTACTTC.

The chain recombines TRBV2 with TRBJ2-2, with D possibly matching TRBD1 (6 bases). The V end lost 6 bases, the J end lost 5 bases, and 16 bases lay between the germline ends. The CDR3 runs to 15 residues. Germline CDR1 and CDR2: SNHLY and FYNNEI. Here the CDR3 reads CASSFTGSFTGELFF. DNA of the CDR3: TGTGCCAGCAGCTTTACAGGGTCCTTTACCGGGGAGCTGTTTTTT. The full variable domain, rest sourced from reference TRBV2 and TRBJ2-2, is EPEVTQTPSHQVTQMGQEVILRCVPISNHLYFYWYRQILGQKVEFLVSFYNNEISEKSEIFDDQFSVERPDGSNFTLKIRSTKLEDSAMYFCASSFTGSFTGELFFGEGSRLTVL.